This T cell receptor beta chain is from a study of blood T cell repertoires in COVID-19. Profiled with immunoSEQ multiplex PCR; TCRdb holds only in-frame clones, not every one. Of tens of thousands of clones detected, roughly 87% appear once; the ten largest clones hold about 1.6%. The CDR3 is 15 residues long. Germline CDR1 SEHNR, CDR2 FQNEAQ (reference sequence). V gave up 6 bases and J gave up 0 bases, with 13 bases separating them. The sequence derives from a man aged 60 to 75 with acute or convalescent COVID-19. Sequencing was performed on peripheral blood. The rearrangement uses TRBV7-9 and TRBJ2-3; D is possibly TRBD2 (5 bases). CDR3 nucleotides: TGTGCCAGCAGTCCGGACTTACTAAGCACAGATACGCAGTATTTT. Residues: CASSPDLLSTDTQYF.